This T cell receptor beta chain was captured in a study of early T cells in non-severe SARS-CoV-2 infection. Study information: Sequencing of bulk RNA from unsorted whole blood was done, without chain pairing. Study results and limitations: Reliance on VDJdb matching favored anti-spike CD8 responses; private and CD4 specificities were missed.

The library protocol tagged individual cDNA molecules with unique molecular identifiers. TCRdb processed the 5' RACE reads anew with MiXCR; each CDR3 protein has one entry. The profile shows about 20,000 distinct CDR3 sequences, about 3.7% of them singletons. Per the germline V gene, CDR1 is SGHAT and CDR2 is FQDESV (reference sequence). CDR3 length equals 14 residues. V was pared by 5 bases and J by 3 bases, with 7 bases of the junction left unmatched. This clonotype was seen at least ten times. Its antigen remains unidentified. Material for sequencing was whole blood. The genes are TRBV11-1 and TRBJ2-7; 7 bases are shared with TRBD2. This receptor was taken from an adult who was a healthcare worker with PCR-confirmed SARS-CoV-2 infection or an uninfected control (not recorded which). The CDR3: CASSPPGGGYEQYF. The CDR3 DNA is TGTGCCAGCAGCCCTCCGGGGGGTGGCTACGAGCAGTACTTC.